This TCR beta chain was captured by sequencing in a study of T-cell reconstitution after alpha-beta-depleted transplantation in children. Study-level points and caveats: Surviving thymic progenitors and recipient T cells were the source of high TCRbeta diversity at day 60 in some patients. From newly produced T cells came most of the T-cell counts and diversity one year after transplant. Where alpha-beta T cells came from about two months after transplant was reportedly several hundred expanded graft clones.

This sample's TCRbeta library carried unique molecular identifier barcodes. TCRdb reprocessed the PCR reads with MiXCR, giving one entry per CDR3 protein. The sample lists approximately 190,000 distinct CDR3 sequences; 5% to 6.5% were seen once. Trimming took off 0 bases at V and 2 bases at J, with 10 bases between the two ends. The CDR3 runs 14 residues. Germline V gene data show CDR1 as GTSNPN and CDR2 as SVGIG (reference sequence). This clonotype appeared many times. Its target is unknown. The sample in question was PBMCs, obtained before TCRalphabeta/CD19-depleted stem cell transplant. The TCR was taken from a girl under three years old with combined immunodeficiency, due to receive a stem cell transplant. V gene TRBV30 combines with J gene TRBJ1-1; TRBD1 might be the D (5 bases). CDR3 protein: CAWSVRRVNTEAFF. The CDR3 DNA sequence: TGTGCCTGGAGTGTACGCAGGGTTAACACTGAAGCTTTCTTT. Full variable domain (remainder filled in from reference TRBV30 and TRBJ1-1): SQTIHQWPATLVQPVGSPLSLECTVEGTSNPNLYWYRQAAGRGLQLLFYSVGIGQISSEVPQNLSASRPQDRQFILSSKKLLLSDSGFYLCAWSVRRVNTEAFFGQGTRLTVV.